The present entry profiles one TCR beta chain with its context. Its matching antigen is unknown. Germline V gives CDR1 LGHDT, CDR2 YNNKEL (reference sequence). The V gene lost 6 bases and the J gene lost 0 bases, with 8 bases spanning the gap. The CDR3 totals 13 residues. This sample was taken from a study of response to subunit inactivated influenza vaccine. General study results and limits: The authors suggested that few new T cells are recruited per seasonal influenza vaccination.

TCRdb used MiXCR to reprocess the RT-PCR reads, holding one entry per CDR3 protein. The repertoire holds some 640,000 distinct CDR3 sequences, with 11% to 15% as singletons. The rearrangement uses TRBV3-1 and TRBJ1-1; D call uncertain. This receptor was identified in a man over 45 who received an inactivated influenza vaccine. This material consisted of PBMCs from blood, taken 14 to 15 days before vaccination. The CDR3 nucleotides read TGTGCCAGCAGACGAACGGTGAACACTGAAGCTTTCTTT. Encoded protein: CASRRTVNTEAFF.